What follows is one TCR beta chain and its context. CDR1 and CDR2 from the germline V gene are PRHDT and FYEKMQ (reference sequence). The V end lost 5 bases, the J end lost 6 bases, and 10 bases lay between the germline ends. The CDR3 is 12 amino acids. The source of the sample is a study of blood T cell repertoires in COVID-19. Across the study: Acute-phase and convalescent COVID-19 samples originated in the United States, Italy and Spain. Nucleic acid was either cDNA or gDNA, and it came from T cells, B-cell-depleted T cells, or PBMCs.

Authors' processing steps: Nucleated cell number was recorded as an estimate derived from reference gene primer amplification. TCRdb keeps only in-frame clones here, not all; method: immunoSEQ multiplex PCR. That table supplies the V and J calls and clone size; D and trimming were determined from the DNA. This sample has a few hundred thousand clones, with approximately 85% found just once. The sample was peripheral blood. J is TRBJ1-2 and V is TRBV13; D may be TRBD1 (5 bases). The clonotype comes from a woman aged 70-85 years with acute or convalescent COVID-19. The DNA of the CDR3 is TGTGCCAGCAGCCTCGGGGGGGATGGCTACACCTTC. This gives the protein CASSLGGDGYTF. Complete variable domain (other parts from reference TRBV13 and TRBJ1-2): AAGVIQSPRHLIKEKRETATLKCYPIPRHDTVYWYQQGPGQDPQFLISFYEKMQSDKGSIPDRFSAQQFSDYHSELNMSSLELGDSALYFCASSLGGDGYTFGSGTRLTVV.